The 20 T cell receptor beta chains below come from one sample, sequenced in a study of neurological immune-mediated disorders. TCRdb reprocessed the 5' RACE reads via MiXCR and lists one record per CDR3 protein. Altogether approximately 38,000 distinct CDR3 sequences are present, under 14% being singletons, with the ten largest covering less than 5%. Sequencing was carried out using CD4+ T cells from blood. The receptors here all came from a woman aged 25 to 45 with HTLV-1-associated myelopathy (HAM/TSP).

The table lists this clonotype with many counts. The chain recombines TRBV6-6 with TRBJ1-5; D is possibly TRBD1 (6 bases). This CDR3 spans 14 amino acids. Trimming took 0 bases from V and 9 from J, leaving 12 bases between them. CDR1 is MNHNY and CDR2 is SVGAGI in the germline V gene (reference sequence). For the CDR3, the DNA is TGTGCCAGCAGTTACTCAACAGGGTCAGTGCCCCAGCATTTT. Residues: CASSYSTGSVPQHF.

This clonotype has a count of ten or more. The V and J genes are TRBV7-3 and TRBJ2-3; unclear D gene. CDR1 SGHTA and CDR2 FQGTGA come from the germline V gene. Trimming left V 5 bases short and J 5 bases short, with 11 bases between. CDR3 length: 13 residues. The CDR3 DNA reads TGTGCCAGCAGCCGTGACCCGGGAGATACGCAGTATTTT. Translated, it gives CASSRDPGDTQYF.

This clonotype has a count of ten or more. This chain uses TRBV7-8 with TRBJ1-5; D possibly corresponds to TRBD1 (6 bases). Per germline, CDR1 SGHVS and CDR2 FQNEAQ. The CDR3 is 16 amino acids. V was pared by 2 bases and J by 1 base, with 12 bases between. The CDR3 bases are TGTGCCAGCAGCTTAAAAGGGGGTAGGAGCAATCAGCCCCAGCATTTT. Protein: CASSLKGGRSNQPQHF.

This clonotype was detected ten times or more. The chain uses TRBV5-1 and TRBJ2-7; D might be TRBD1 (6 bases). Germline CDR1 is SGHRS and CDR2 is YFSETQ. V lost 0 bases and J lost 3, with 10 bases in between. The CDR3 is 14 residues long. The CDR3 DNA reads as TGCGCCAGCAGCTTGGCAGGGGTAGGCTACGAGCAGTACTTC. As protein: CASSLAGVGYEQYF. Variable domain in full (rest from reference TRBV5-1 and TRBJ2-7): KAGVTQTPRYLIKTRGQQVTLSCSPISGHRSVSWYQQTPGQGLQFLFEYFSETQRNKGNFPGRFSGRQFSNSRSEMNVSTLELGDSALYLCASSLAGVGYEQYFGPGTRLTVT.

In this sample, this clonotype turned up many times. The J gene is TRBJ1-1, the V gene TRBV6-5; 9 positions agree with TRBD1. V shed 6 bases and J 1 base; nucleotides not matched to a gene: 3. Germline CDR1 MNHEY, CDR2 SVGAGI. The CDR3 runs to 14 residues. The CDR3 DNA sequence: TGTGCCAGCAGCAGGGACAGGGAGAACACTGAAGCTTTCTTT. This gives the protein CASSRDRENTEAFF.

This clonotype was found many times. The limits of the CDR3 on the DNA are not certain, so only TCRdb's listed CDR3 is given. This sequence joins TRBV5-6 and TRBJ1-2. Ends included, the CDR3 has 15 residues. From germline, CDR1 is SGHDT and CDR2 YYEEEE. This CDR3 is CASSLEGLGWASGTF.

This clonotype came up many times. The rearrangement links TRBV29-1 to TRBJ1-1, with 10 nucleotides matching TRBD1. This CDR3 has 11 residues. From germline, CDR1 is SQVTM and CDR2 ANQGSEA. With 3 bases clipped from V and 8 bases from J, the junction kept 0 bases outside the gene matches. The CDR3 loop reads CSVEDRGEAFF. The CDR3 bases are TGCAGCGTTGAGGACAGGGGGGAAGCTTTCTTT.

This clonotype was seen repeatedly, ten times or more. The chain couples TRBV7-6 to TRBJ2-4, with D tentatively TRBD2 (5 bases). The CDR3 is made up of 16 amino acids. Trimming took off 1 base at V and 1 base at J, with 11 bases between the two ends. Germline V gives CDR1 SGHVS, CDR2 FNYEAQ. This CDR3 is CASSLGRLGAKNIQYF. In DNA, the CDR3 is TGTGCCAGCAGCTTAGGGAGGTTGGGGGCCAAAAACATTCAGTACTTC.

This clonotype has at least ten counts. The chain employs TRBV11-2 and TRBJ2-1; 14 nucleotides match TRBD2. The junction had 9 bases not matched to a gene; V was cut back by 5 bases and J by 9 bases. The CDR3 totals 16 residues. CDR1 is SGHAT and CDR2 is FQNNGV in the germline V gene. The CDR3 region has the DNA TGTGCCAGCAGCGTTCGACTAGCGGGGGGGCCTATTGAGCAGTTCTTC. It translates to CASSVRLAGGPIEQFF. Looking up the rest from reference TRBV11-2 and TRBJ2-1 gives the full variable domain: EAGVAQSPRYKIIEKRQSVAFWCNPISGHATLYWYQQILGQGPKLLIQFQNNGVVDDSQLPKDRFSAERLKGVDSTLKIQPAKLEDSAVYLCASSVRLAGGPIEQFFGPGTRLTVL.

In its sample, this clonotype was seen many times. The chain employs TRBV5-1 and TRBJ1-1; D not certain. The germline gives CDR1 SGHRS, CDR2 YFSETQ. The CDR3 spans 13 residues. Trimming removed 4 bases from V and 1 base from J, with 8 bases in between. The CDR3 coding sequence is TGCGCCAGCAGCCAAGGAAGGAACACTGAAGCTTTCTTT. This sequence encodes CASSQGRNTEAFF.

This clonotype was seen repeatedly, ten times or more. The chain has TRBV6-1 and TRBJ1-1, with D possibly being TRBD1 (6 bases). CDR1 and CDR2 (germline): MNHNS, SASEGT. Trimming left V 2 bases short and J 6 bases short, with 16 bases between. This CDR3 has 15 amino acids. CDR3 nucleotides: TGTGCCAGCAGTGAATTGGGCAGGGGATCCGCTGAAGCTTTCTTT. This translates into CASSELGRGSAEAFF.

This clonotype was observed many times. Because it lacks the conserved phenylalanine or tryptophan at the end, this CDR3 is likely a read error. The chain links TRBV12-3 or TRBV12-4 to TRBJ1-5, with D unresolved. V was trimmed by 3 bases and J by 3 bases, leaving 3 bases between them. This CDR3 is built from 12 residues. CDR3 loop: CASSLINQPQHL. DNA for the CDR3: TGTGCCAGCAGTTTGATCAATCAGCCCCAGCATCTT.

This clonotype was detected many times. CDR3 residues: CASSLGLAGSSDTQYF. CDR3 DNA: TGCGCCAGCAGCTTGGGACTAGCGGGGTCTTCAGATACGCAGTATTTT. The rearrangement joins TRBV5-1 to TRBJ2-3; 11 bases fit TRBD2. Per germline, CDR1 SGHRS and CDR2 YFSETQ. Trimming cost V 0 bases and J 4 bases; bases outside gene matches: 4. The CDR3 is made up of 16 amino acids.

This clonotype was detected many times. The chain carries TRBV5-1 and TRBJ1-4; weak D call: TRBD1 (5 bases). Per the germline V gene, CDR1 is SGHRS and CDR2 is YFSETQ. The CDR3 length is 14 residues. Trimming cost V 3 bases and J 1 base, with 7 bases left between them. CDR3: CASSSGRTNEKLFF. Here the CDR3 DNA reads TGCGCCAGCAGCTCAGGGCGAACTAATGAAAAACTGTTTTTT.

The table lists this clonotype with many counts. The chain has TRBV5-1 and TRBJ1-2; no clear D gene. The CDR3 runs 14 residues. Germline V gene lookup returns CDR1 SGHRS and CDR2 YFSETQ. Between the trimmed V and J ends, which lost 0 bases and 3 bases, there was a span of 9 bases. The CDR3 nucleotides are TGCGCCAGCAGCTTGGACAGCGAGTACTATGGCTACACCTTC. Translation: CASSLDSEYYGYTF.

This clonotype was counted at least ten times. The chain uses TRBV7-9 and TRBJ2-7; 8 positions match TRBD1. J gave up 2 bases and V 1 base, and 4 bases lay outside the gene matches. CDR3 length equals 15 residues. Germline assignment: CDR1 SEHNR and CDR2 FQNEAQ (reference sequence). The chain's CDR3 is CASSLGRQGPYEQYF. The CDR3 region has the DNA TGTGCCAGCAGCTTAGGTCGACAGGGGCCCTACGAGCAGTACTTC.

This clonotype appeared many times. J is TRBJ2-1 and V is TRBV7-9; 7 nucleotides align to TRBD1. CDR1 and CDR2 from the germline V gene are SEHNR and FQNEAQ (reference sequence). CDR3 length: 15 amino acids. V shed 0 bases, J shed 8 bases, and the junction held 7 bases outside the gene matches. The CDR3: CASSLAGQPRYEQFF. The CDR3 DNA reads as TGTGCCAGCAGCTTAGCGGGACAGCCTAGGTATGAGCAGTTCTTC. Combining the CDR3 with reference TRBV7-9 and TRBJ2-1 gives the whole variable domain DTGVSQNPRHKITKRGQNVTFRCDPISEHNRLYWYRQTLGQGPEFLTYFQNEAQLEKSRLLSDRFSAERPKGSFSTLEIQRTEQGDSAMYLCASSLAGQPRYEQFFGPGTRLTVL.

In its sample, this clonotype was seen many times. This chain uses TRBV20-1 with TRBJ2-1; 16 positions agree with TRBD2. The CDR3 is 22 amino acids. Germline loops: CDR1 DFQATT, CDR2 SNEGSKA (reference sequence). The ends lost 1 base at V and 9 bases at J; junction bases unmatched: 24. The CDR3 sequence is CSARVARARKGLAGGRKGEQFF. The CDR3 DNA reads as TGCAGTGCTAGAGTCGCGCGGGCCCGGAAGGGACTAGCGGGGGGGCGAAAGGGTGAGCAGTTCTTC.

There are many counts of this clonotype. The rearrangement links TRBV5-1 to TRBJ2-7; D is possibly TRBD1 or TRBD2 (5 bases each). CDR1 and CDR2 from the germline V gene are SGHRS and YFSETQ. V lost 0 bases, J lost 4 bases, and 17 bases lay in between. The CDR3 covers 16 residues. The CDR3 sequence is CASSLAGHGSQYEQYF. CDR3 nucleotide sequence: TGCGCCAGCAGCTTGGCGGGGCACGGCTCTCAATACGAGCAGTACTTC.

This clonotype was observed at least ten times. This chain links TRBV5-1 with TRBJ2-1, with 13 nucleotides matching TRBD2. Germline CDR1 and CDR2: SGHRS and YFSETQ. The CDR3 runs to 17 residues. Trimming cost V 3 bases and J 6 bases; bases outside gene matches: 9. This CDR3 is CASSWGTSGGAFNEQFF. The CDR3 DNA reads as TGCGCCAGCAGCTGGGGTACTAGCGGGGGGGCTTTCAATGAGCAGTTCTTC. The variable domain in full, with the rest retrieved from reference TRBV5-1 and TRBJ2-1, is KAGVTQTPRYLIKTRGQQVTLSCSPISGHRSVSWYQQTPGQGLQFLFEYFSETQRNKGNFPGRFSGRQFSNSRSEMNVSTLELGDSALYLCASSWGTSGGAFNEQFFGPGTRLTVL.